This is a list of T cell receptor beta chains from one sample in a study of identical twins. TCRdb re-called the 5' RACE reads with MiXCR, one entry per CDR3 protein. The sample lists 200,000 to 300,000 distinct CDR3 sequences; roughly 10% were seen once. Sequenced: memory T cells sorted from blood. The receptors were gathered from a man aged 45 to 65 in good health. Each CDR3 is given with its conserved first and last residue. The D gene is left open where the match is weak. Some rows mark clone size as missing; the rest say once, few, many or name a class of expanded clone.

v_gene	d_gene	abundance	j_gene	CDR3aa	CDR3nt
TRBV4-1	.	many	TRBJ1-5	CASSQGSIRGRGNQPQHF	TGCGCCAGCAGCCAAGGATCAATTCGGGGACGGGGCAATCAGCCCCAGCATTTT
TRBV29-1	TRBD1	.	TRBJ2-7	CSGGTGGSYEQYF	TGCAGCGGAGGGACAGGGGGTTCCTACGAGCAGTACTTC
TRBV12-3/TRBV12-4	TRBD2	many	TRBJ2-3	CASSGLAEDTQYF	TGTGCCAGCAGCGGACTAGCAGAAGATACGCAGTATTTT
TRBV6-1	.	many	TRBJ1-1	CASSPRERVNTEAFF	TGTGCCAGCAGTCCCAGGGAACGGGTGAACACTGAAGCTTTCTTT
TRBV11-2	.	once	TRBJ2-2	CASSARDKNTGELFF	TGTGCCAGCAGCGCCCGGGACAAGAACACCGGGGAGCTGTTTTTT
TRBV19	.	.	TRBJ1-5	CASSIDGRNQPQHF	TGTGCCAGTAGTATAGACGGACGGAATCAGCCCCAGCATTTT
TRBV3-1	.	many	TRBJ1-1	CASSQDRTVHNTEAFF	TGTGCCAGCAGCCAAGACCGGACAGTTCATAACACTGAAGCTTTCTTT
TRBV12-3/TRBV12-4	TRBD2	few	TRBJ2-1	CASSLRGVAGPRGQFF	TGTGCCAGCAGTCTCCGGGGGGTAGCGGGTCCAAGGGGGCAGTTCTTC
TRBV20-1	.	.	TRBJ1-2	CSAGPGGGWHTTDYGYTF	TGCAGTGCTGGGCCGGGGGGAGGTTGGCACACGACCGACTATGGCTACACCTTC
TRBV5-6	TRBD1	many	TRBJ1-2	CASSYGPGGDGYTF	TGTGCCAGCAGCTATGGCCCAGGGGGCGATGGCTACACCTTC
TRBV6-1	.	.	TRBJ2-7	CASEPNTYEQYF	TGTGCCAGCGAGCCAAACACCTACGAGCAGTACTTC
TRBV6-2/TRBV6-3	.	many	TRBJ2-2	CASSGRDFTGELFF	TGTGCCAGCAGTGGCCGGGATTTCACCGGGGAGCTGTTTTTT
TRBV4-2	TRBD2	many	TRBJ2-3	CASSQDVPGGDADTQYF	TGTGCCAGCAGCCAAGACGTCCCGGGAGGTGATGCAGATACGCAGTATTTT
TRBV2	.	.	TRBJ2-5	CASSEGQTTSETQYF	TGTGCCAGCAGTGAGGGGCAGACAACCTCAGAGACCCAGTACTTC
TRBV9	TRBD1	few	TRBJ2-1	CASSVDRGLQFF	TGTGCCAGCAGCGTGGACAGGGGGCTGCAGTTCTTC
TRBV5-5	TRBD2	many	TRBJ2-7	CASSPPGGRGAYEQYF	TGTGCCAGCAGCCCCCCCGGGGGGAGAGGGGCCTACGAGCAGTACTTC
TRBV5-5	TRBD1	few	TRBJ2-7	CASSLWGQGYEQYF	TGTGCCAGCAGCTTGTGGGGACAGGGCTACGAGCAGTACTTC
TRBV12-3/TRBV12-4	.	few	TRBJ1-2	CASSPQAFYGYTF	TGTGCCAGCAGCCCCCAGGCCTTTTATGGCTACACCTTC
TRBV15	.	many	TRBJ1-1	CATSSMNTEAFF	TGTGCCACCAGCAGTATGAACACTGAAGCTTTCTTT
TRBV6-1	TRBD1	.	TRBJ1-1	CANRQGRGEAFF	TGTGCCAACAGACAGGGGAGGGGTGAAGCTTTCTTT
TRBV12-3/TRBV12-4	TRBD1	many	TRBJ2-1	CASSMGTVVLF	TGTGCCAGCAGTATGGGGACAGTCGTGTTGTTC
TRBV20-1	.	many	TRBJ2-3	CSAIRPASTDTQYF	TGCAGTGCTATCCGTCCAGCTAGCACAGATACGCAGTATTTT
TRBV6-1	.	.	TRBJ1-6	CASSESRTFNSPLHF	TGTGCCAGCAGTGAATCACGGACATTTAATTCACCCCTCCACTTT
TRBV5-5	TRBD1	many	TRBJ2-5	CASSQGQLQETQYF	TGTGCCAGCAGCCAGGGACAGCTCCAAGAGACCCAGTACTTC
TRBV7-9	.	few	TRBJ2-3	CASREGARKDTQYF	TGTGCCAGCAGGGAGGGGGCGCGAAAAGATACGCAGTATTTT
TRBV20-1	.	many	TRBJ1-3	CSASPGRGPGNTIYF	TGCAGTGCTAGCCCCGGACGGGGGCCTGGAAACACCATATATTTT
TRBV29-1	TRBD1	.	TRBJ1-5	CSVGQGNNQLQHF	TGCAGCGTTGGACAGGGTAACAATCAGCTCCAGCATTTT
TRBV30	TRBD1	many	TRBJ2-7	CASQGDYEQYF	TGTGCCTCCCAGGGGGATTACGAGCAGTACTTC
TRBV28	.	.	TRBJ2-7	CASTGSDISSYEQYF	TGTGCCAGCACCGGCTCTGATATTAGCTCCTACGAGCAGTACTTC
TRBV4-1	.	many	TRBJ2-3	CASSQEGVSTDTQYF	TGCGCCAGCAGCCAAGAGGGGGTTAGCACAGATACGCAGTATTTT
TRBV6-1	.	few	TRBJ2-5	CASRPQGGYQETQYF	TGTGCCAGCAGACCACAGGGGGGGTACCAAGAGACCCAGTACTTC
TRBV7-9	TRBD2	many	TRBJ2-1	CASLTSGRVNEQFF	TGTGCCAGCCTTACTAGCGGGAGGGTAAATGAGCAGTTCTTC
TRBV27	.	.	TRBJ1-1	CASRELVNTEAFF	TGTGCCAGCAGAGAGCTGGTGAACACTGAAGCTTTCTTT
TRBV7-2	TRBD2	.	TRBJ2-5	CASSTTGTRGETQYF	TGTGCCAGCAGCACCACCGGGACTAGGGGGGAGACCCAGTACTTC
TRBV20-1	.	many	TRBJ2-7	CSVSASSYEQYF	TGCAGTGTTAGCGCCAGCTCCTACGAGCAGTACTTC
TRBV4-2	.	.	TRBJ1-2	CASSQERSQYGYTF	TGTGCCAGCAGCCAAGAAAGGTCACAGTATGGCTACACCTTC
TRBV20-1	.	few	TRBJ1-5	CSARDTGGGSNQPQHF	TGCAGTGCTAGAGATACGGGGGGGGGTAGCAATCAGCCCCAGCATTTT
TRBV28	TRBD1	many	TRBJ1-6	CASRDRGNSPLHF	TGTGCCAGCAGGGACAGGGGTAATTCACCCCTCCACTTT
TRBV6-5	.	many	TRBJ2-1	CASSYGGSYNEQFF	TGTGCCAGCAGTTACGGTGGTTCCTACAATGAGCAGTTCTTC
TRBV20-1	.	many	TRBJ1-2	CSARDPGYGYTF	TGCAGTGCTAGAGATCCCGGGTATGGCTACACCTTC
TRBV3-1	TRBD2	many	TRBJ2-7	CASSPGGGLAGVEQYF	TGTGCCAGCAGCCCCGGAGGAGGACTAGCGGGAGTCGAGCAGTACTTC
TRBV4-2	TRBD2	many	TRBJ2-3	CASSQGPAGGRGLDTQYF	TGTGCCAGCAGCCAAGGTCCAGCGGGAGGCCGCGGCTTGGATACGCAGTATTTT
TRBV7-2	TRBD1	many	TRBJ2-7	CASSFRGQGVHEQYF	TGTGCCAGCAGCTTCCGCGGACAGGGGGTTCACGAGCAGTACTTC
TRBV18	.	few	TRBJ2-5	CASSPGTRSGETQYF	TGTGCCAGCTCACCAGGGACACGGTCGGGGGAGACCCAGTACTTC
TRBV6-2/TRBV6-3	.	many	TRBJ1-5	CASSPQENLNQPQHF	TGTGCCAGCAGCCCCCAGGAGAACCTTAATCAGCCCCAGCATTTT
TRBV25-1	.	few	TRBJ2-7	CASRMGGSYEQYF	TGTGCCAGCCGTATGGGTGGAAGCTACGAACAGTACTTC
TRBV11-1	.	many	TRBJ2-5	CASSPAGGWSQYF	TGTGCCAGCAGCCCCGCCGGGGGTTGGTCCCAGTACTTC
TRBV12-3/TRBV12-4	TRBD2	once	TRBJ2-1	CASSWSGLEGGNEQFF	TGTGCCAGCAGTTGGAGTGGACTAGAAGGCGGCAATGAGCAGTTCTTC
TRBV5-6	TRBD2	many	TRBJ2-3	CASSAGRGTDTQYF	TGTGCCAGCAGTGCCGGGAGGGGAACAGATACGCAGTATTTT
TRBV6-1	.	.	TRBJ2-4	CASSAPGSKNIQYF	TGTGCCAGCAGTGCACCCGGGAGCAAAAACATTCAGTACTTC
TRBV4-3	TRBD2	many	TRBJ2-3	CASSQDYGRAADTQYF	TGCGCCAGCAGCCAAGATTACGGGAGGGCCGCAGATACGCAGTATTTT
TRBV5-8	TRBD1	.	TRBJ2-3	CASSLSGTETSTDTQYF	TGTGCCAGCAGCTTGTCGGGGACAGAGACTAGCACAGATACGCAGTATTTT
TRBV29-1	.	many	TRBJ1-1	CSVEPLKNTEAFF	TGCAGCGTTGAACCTCTTAAGAACACTGAAGCTTTCTTT
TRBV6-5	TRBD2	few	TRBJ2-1	CASSSGREPLSSYNEQFF	TGTGCCAGCAGTTCTGGGCGGGAGCCCCTGAGCTCCTACAATGAGCAGTTCTTC